Listed here is a single TCR beta chain. Alongside a J-beta primer mix, a sample-barcoded 5' primer served in a second PCR lasting roughly 6 to 11 cycles. MiXCR was run by TCRdb on the 5' RACE reads, yielding one entry per CDR3 protein. The sample carries around 990,000 distinct CDR3 sequences, 20% to 25% recorded once. These data come from a study of blood T cells in healthy people across ages. The CDR3 contains 14 residues. Germline assignment: CDR1 SGHRS and CDR2 YFSETQ. The V gene end was trimmed by 3 bases and the J gene end by 3 bases; junction bases not matched to a gene: 3. Another study also made use of these data, one on T cells of mothers and their children.

This TCR was sampled from a girl aged 2 to 9 in good health. This rearrangement joins TRBV5-1 to TRBJ2-3; 8 bases match TRBD1. The sequenced sample was blood. The CDR3 region has the DNA TGCGCCAGCAGCTCCTGGGACAGGACAGATACGCAGTATTTT. Protein product: CASSSWDRTDTQYF.